The present T cell receptor (beta chain) was sequenced within a study of shared clonotypes between healthy human individuals. Germline CDR1 reads SGHRS; CDR2 reads YFSETQ. This CDR3 has 17 amino acids. J gave up 3 bases and V 1 base, and 7 bases lay outside the gene matches. In the authors' workflow: With immunoSEQ giving junction-only sequences and no quality scores, filtering differed. The assay was immunoSEQ multiplex PCR, and TCRdb's table has in-frame clones only and misses some. The V and J calls and clone size are taken from that table; D and trimming were inferred from the DNA. The data hold approximately 1.4 million clones, with approximately 98% observed a single time.

Sequenced: naive CD4+ T cells sorted from blood. Subset in this sample: CD45RA+ positively selected. The chain recombines TRBV5-1 with TRBJ2-6, with 7 bases lining up with TRBD2. The sequence was collected from a man aged 25 to 40 in good health. The CDR3, as DNA: TGCGCCAGCAGCTTGTTCGGACTAGGGAATGGGGCCAACGTCCTGACTTTC. Translating it yields CASSLFGLGNGANVLTF.